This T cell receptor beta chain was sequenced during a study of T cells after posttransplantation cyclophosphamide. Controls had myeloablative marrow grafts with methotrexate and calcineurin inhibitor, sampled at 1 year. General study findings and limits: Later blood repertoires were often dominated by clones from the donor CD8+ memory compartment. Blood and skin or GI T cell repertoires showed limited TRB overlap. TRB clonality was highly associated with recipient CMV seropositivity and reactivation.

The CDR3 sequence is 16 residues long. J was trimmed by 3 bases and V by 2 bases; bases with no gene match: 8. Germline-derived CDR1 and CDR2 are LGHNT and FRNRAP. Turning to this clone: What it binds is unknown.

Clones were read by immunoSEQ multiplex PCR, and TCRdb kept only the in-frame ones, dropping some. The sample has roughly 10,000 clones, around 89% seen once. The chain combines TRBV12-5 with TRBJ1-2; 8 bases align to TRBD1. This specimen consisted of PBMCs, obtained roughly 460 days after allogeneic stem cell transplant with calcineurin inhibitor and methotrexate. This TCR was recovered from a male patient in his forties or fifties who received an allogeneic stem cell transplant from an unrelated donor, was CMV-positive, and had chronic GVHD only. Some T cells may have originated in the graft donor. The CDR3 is CASGLSLDREDYGYTF. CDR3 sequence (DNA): TGTGCTAGTGGTTTGTCCCTGGACAGGGAAGACTATGGCTACACCTTC.